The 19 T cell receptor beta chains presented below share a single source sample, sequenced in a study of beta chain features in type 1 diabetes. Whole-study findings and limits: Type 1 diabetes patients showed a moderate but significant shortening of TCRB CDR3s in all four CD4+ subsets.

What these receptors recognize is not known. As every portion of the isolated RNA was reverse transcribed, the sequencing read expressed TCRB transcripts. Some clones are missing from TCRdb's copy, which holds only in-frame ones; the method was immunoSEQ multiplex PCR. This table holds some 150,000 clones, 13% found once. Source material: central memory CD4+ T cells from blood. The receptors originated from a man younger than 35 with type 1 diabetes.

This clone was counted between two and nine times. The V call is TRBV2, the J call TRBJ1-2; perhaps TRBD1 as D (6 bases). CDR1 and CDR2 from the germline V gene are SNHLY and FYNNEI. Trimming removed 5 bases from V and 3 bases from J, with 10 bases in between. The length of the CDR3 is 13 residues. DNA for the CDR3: TGTGCCAGCAGTCCAGCAGGGGACTATGGCTACACCTTC. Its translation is CASSPAGDYGYTF.

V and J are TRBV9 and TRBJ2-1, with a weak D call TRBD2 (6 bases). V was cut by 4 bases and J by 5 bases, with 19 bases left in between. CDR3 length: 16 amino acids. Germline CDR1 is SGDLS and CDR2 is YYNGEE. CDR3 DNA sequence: TGTGCCAGCAGCCCCGGGGACTTGGGTTTCAACAATGAGCAGTTCTTC. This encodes CASSPGDLGFNNEQFF.

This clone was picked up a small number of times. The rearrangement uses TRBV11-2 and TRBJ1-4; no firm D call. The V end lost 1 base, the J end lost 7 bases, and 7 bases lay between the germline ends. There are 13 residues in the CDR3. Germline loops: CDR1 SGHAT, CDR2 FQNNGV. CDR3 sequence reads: CASSLVEAEKLFF. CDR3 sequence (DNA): TGTGCCAGCAGCTTAGTTGAGGCTGAAAAACTGTTTTTT.

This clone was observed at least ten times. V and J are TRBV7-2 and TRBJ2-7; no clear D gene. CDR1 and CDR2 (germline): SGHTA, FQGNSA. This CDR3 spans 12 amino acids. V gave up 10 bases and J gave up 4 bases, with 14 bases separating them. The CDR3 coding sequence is TGTGCCATTTCGGCCTGGCCGTACGAGCAGTACTTC. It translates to CAISAWPYEQYF.

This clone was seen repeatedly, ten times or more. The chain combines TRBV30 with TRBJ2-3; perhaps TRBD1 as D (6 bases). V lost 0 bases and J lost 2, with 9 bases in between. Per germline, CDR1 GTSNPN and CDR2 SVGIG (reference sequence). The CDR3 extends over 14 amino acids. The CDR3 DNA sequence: TGTGCCTGGAGTGTCGGACAGTACACAGATACGCAGTATTTT. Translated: CAWSVGQYTDTQYF.

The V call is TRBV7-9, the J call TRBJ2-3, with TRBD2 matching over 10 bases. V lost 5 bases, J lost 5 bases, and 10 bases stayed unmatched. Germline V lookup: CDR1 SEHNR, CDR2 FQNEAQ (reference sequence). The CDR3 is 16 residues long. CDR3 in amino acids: CASSPATSGLKDTQYF. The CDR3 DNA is TGTGCCAGCAGCCCGGCGACTAGCGGGCTAAAAGATACGCAGTATTTT.

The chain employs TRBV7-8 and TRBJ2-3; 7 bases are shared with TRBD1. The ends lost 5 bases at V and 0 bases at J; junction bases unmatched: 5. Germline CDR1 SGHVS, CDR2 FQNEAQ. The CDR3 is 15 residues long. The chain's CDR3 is CASSRDRYSTDTQYF. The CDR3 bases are TGTGCCAGCAGCCGGGACAGATATAGCACAGATACGCAGTATTTT.

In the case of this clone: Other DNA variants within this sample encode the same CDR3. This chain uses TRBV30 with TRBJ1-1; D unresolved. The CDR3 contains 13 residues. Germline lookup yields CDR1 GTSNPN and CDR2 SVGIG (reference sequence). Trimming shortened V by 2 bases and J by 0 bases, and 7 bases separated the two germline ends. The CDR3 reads CAWSRGMNTEAFF. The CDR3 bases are TGTGCCTGGAGTAGAGGGATGAACACTGAAGCTTTCTTT. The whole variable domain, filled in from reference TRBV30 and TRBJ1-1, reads SQTIHQWPATLVQPVGSPLSLECTVEGTSNPNLYWYRQAAGRGLQLLFYSVGIGQISSEVPQNLSASRPQDRQFILSSKKLLLSDSGFYLCAWSRGMNTEAFFGQGTRLTVV.

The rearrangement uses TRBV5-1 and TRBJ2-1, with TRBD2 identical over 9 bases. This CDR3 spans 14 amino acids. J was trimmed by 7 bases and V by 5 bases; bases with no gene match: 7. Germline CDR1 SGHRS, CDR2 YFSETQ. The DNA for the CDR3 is TGCGCCAGCAGGGGAGGGACTAGCTCAAATGAGCAGTTCTTC. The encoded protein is CASRGGTSSNEQFF.

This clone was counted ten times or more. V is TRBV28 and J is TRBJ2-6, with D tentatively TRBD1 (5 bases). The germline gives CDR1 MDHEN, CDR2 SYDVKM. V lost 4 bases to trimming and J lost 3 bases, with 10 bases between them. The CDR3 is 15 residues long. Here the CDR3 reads CASSSQGIGANVLTF. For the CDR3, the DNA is TGTGCCAGCAGTTCCCAGGGTATTGGGGCCAACGTCCTGACTTTC.

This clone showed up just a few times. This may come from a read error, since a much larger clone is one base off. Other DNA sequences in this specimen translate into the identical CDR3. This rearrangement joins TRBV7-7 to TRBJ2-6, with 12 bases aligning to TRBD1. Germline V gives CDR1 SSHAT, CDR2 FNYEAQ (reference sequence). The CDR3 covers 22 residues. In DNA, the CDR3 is TGTGCTAGCAGCTTAGCGCCGGGGCTGCTGGGACAGGGGGCGCGTGGGGCCAACGTCCTGACTTTC. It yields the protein CASSLAPGLLGQGARGANVLTF.

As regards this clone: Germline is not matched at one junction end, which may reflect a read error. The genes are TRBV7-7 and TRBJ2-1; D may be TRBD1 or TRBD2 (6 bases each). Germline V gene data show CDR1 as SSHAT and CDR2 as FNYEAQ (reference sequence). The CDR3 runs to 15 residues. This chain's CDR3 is CASSTGVGAGNEQFF. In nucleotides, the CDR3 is TGTGCTAGCAGCACGGGAGTGGGGGCCGGGAATGAGCAGTTCTTC.

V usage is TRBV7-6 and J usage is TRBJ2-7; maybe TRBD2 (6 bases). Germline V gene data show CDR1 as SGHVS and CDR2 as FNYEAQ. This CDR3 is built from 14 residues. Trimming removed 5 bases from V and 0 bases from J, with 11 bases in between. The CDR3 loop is CASSPGVSSYEQYF. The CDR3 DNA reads TGTGCCAGCAGCCCGGGGGTTAGCTCCTACGAGCAGTACTTC.

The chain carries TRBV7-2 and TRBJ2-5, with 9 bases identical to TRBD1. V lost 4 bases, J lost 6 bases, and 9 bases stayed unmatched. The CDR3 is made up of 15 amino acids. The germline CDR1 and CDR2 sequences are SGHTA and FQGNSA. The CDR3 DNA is TGTGCCAGCAGCTCAGCACAGGGGGCTGGAAAGACCCAGTACTTC. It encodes CASSSAQGAGKTQYF.

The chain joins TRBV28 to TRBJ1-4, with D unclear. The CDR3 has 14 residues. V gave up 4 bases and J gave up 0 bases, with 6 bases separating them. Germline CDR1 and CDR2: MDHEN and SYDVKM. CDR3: CASSSTSTNEKLFF. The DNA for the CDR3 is TGTGCCAGCAGTTCAACGTCAACTAATGAAAAACTGTTTTTT.

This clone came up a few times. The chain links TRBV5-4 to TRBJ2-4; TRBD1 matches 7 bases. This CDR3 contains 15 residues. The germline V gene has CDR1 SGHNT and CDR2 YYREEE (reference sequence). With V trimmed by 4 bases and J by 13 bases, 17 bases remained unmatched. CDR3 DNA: TGTGCCAGCAGCACACCGGGACAGACGGGGCTCTCACAGTACTTC. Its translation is CASSTPGQTGLSQYF.

CDR3 in DNA: TGTGCCAGCAGCTTAGCCCCCCCGCCAGGGGCCGGGGAGCTGTTTTTT. As protein: CASSLAPPPGAGELFF. The rearrangement links TRBV7-6 to TRBJ2-2; D is perhaps TRBD1 (6 bases). The V and J ends lost 0 bases and 6 bases respectively, with 14 bases between them. This CDR3 is built from 16 residues. Germline-derived CDR1 and CDR2 are SGHVS and FNYEAQ.

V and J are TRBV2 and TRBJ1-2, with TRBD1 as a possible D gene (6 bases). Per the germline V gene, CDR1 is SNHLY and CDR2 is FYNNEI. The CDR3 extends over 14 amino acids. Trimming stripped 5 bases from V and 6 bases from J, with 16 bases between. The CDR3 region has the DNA TGTGCCAGCAGTCCCGGGGGCGCGAGCGATGGCTACACCTTC. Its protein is CASSPGGASDGYTF.

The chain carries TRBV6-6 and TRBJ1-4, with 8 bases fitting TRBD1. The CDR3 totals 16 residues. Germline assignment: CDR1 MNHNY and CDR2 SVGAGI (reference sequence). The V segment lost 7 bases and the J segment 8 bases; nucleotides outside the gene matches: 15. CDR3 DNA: TGTGCCAGCACCGGACAGGGAGGATTGTTCGGGGAAAAACTGTTTTTT. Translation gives CASTGQGGLFGEKLFF.